This T cell receptor beta chain stems from a study of preoperative IRX-2 immunotherapy in early breast cancer. Noted treatment: preoperative locoregional IRX-2 cytokine immunotherapy. Samples came from a phase Ib trial of preoperative locoregional IRX-2 cytokine immunotherapy. The repertoire was sequenced with immunoSEQ multiplex PCR; TCRdb's copy has only in-frame clones and lacks some. The table has about 26,000 clones, approximately 72% seen once. The CDR3 loop spans 15 amino acids. The sample in question was lymph node tissue, obtained after IRX-2 immunotherapy. This clonotype was obtained from a human donor with breast cancer. The V and J genes are TRBV22-1 and TRBJ2-7. TRBV22-1 is noted as a pseudogene. The CDR3 is CASRPVGGSSYEQYF. CDR3 sequence (DNA): TGTGCCAGCAGGCCCGTGGGCGGTAGCTCCTACGAGCAGTACTTC.